Listed below are T cell receptor beta chains from one sample, sequenced in a study of blood T cell repertoires in COVID-19. Produced via immunoSEQ multiplex PCR; TCRdb's table is partial and in-frame only. The table lists more than 300,000 clones, approximately 88% of them singletons. The sequencing sample was made of peripheral blood. The receptors shown here come from a woman aged 25 to 45 with COVID-19, enrolled during active disease. CDR3s include the opening cysteine and the closing phenylalanine or tryptophan. Each record gives: J gene, D gene, V gene, clone size, CDR3 DNA, CDR3 protein. D genes are given only for firm matches. Size is omitted from some rows. Given values are once, few, many or a class for expanded clones.

TRBJ2-5 | NA | TRBV9 | NA | TGTGCCAGCAGCCCCAGGGGCGGAGAGACCCAGTACTTC | CASSPRGGETQYF
TRBJ1-6 | NA | TRBV28 | NA | TGTGCCAGCGTTGGGGGCAGGATTTCACCCCTCCACTTT | CASVGGRISPLHF
TRBJ1-1 | NA | TRBV6-5 | NA | TGTGCCAGCGGGCCCATGCCTCTGGGGAACACTGAAGCTTTCTTT | CASGPMPLGNTEAFF
TRBJ1-1 | NA | TRBV11-2 | NA | TGTGCCAGCAGCTTAGTGCCAAGCGAAGCTTTCTTT | CASSLVPSEAFF
TRBJ1-1 | NA | TRBV6-5 | NA | TGTGCCAGCAGGCAGGGGTTCAACACTGAAGCTTTCTTT | CASRQGFNTEAFF
TRBJ1-5 | NA | TRBV6-5 | once | TGTGCCAGCAGTTTGTTTACAGGCAGCAATCAGCCCCAGCATTTT | CASSLFTGSNQPQHF
TRBJ1-1 | NA | TRBV12-3/TRBV12-4 | NA | TGTGCCAGCAGTGATTCGGGGAACACTGAAGCTTTCTTT | CASSDSGNTEAFF
TRBJ1-2 | NA | TRBV5-4 | NA | TGTGCCAGCAGCTTGGACGGCAGGGTAAGCGGCTACACCTTC | CASSLDGRVSGYTF
TRBJ1-2 | NA | TRBV30 | NA | TGTGCCTGGAGGGCTCGGGGAGGAAGGAACTATGGCTACACCTTC | CAWRARGGRNYGYTF
TRBJ1-2 | NA | TRBV6-5 | NA | TGTGCCAGCAGTTACTCGAACAGGGATTACTATGGCTACACCTTC | CASSYSNRDYYGYTF
TRBJ1-2 | NA | TRBV5-5 | NA | TGTGCCAGCAGCTTGGAGCAGGGGTGGGATGGCTACACCTTC | CASSLEQGWDGYTF
TRBJ2-2 | NA | TRBV6-5 | NA | TGTGCCAGCCGGGCCGGGAGCCCGAACACCGGGGAGCTGTTTTTT | CASRAGSPNTGELFF
TRBJ1-2 | NA | TRBV19 | NA | TGTGCCAGTCTCGACAGGAATAACTATGGCTACACCTTC | CASLDRNNYGYTF
TRBJ2-3 | NA | TRBV28 | NA | TGTGCCAGCAGCTCATGGGGGGGCGCTGGAGATACGCAGTATTTT | CASSSWGGAGDTQYF
TRBJ1-2 | TRBD1 | TRBV27 | NA | TGTGCCAGCAGTCCTTGGGACAGGCGCAACTATGGCTACACCTTC | CASSPWDRRNYGYTF
TRBJ2-1 | TRBD1 | TRBV7-9 | NA | TGTGCCAGCAGTCGGGACAGCAATGAGCAGTTCTTC | CASSRDSNEQFF
TRBJ1-2 | TRBD1 | TRBV7-2 | NA | TGTGCCAGCAGCCCACAGGGGGCCAACTATGGCTACACCTTC | CASSPQGANYGYTF
TRBJ2-7 | NA | TRBV11-3 | NA | TGTGCCAGCAGCTTAGGACCCCTAGACTCCGAGCAGTACTTC | CASSLGPLDSEQYF
TRBJ1-1 | TRBD1 | TRBV5-6 | once | TGTGCCAGCAGCAGACGGACAGGTACGAACACTGAAGCTTTCTTT | CASSRRTGTNTEAFF
TRBJ2-5 | NA | TRBV6-5 | NA | TGTGCCAGCAGCCCCCGGACAGACTTAGAGACCCAGTACTTC | CASSPRTDLETQYF
TRBJ1-5 | TRBD1 | TRBV28 | NA | TGTGCCAGCAGGCGACAGGGAACGAGCAATCAGCCCCAGCATTTT | CASRRQGTSNQPQHF
TRBJ1-2 | NA | TRBV24-1 | NA | TGTGCCACCAGTGACAGTCTAGACAGGACGACCTACTACACCTTC | CATSDSLDRTTYYTF
TRBJ2-2 | NA | TRBV7-2 | NA | TGTGCCAGCAGCTTCGGCAGGGGCACCGGGGAGCTGTTTTTT | CASSFGRGTGELFF
TRBJ1-6 | TRBD1 | TRBV28 | NA | TGTGCCAGCAGTTTCGGGACAGGAGGCTCCTATAATTCACCCCTCCACTTT | CASSFGTGGSYNSPLHF
TRBJ1-2 | NA | TRBV24-1 | once | TGTGCCACCAGTGAAGCAGGGGTAGACGTCTATGGCTACACCTTC | CATSEAGVDVYGYTF
TRBJ1-3 | TRBD1 | TRBV7-3 | NA | TGTGCCAGCAGCTTAGGGACAGCAAGTAAGGACACCATATATTTT | CASSLGTASKDTIYF
TRBJ2-5 | NA | TRBV3-1/TRBV3-2 | NA | TGTGCCAGCAGCCAAGAGTTAGCGAACCAAGAGACCCAGTACTTC | CASSQELANQETQYF
TRBJ1-2 | NA | TRBV5-6 | NA | TGTGCCAGCAGCTTGTTGGAGACCCTCTATGGCTACACCTTC | CASSLLETLYGYTF